Presented here are 2 T cell receptor beta chains from one specimen sequenced in a study of vaccination and CD4 T cells after COVID-19 (dated by TCRdb to between 2021 and 2023). The treatment or condition label of this sample denotes: roughly ten-day PBMC culture with coronavirus spike peptide pools or control peptides (ViraFEST assay). The library was produced with PCR. Sequencing instrument: Illumina iSeq 100. TCR sequencing of DNA from cultured CD4+ T cells used the Oncomine TCR Beta short-read assay at the Johns Hopkins FTIC core. TCRdb handled the public reads itself, with Q25 trimming in fastp and clone calling in MiXCR, and kept productive beta chains. Under each unique CDR3 protein, matching rows form one entry showing the most common genes and DNA. This sample comprises roughly 13,000 distinct CDR3 sequences, around 61% of them detected only once. The top ten clones comprise roughly a sixth of the sample.

No cognate antigen is known for these TCRs. Sequences were obtained from CD4+ T cells from blood, cultured in vitro. The receptors were sampled from a human donor who had recovered from COVID-19.

V usage is TRBV28 and J usage is TRBJ2-7; D is perhaps TRBD1 or TRBD2 (7 bases each). This CDR3 contains 17 residues. V was shortened by 5 bases and J by 6 bases, with 26 bases between the two germline ends. From germline, CDR1 is MDHEN and CDR2 SYDVKM. This CDR3 is CASSLQTGRVPAGEQYF. In nucleotides, the CDR3 is TGTGCCAGCAGTCTGCAGACAGGGAGGGTGCCTGCGGGCGAGCAGTACTTC.

The chain links TRBV6-4 to TRBJ1-1; D is undetermined. The CDR3 sequence is 13 residues long. The germline V and J ends were trimmed by 4 bases and 1 base, with 7 bases remaining between them. The V gene's germline CDR1 is MRHNA and CDR2 SNTAGT. Here the CDR3 DNA reads TGTGCCAGCAGTGCTCAGAAGAACACTGAAGCTTTCTTT. Amino acids: CASSAQKNTEAFF.